This T cell receptor (beta chain) came from a study of OX40 agonist ivuxolimab in advanced cancers. About the research overall: Prior checkpoint blockade (anti-PD-1, anti-PD-L1 or anti-CTLA-4) was permitted; less than 45% had it. Findings of the study overall: Clonal expansion was among the lowest in partial responders at 0.1-3.0 mg/kg, especially CD8+. Several nonresponders also turned out to have low normalized T-cell clonal expansion. At 0.1 to 3.0 mg/kg and by week 6, clonal expansion occurred in CD4+ and CD8+ blood T cells.

Assay: immunoSEQ multiplex PCR; the TCRdb copy retains only in-frame clones and omits some. Of around 61,000 clones in the sample, 82% were seen once. In its sample, this clone was seen a few times. The antigen remains unidentified. V shed 8 bases and J shed 5 bases, with 22 bases lying between them. Germline CDR1 LNHDA, CDR2 SQIVND (reference sequence). The CDR3 sequence is 16 residues long. The TCR originated in an adult with an advanced solid tumor such as melanoma, head and neck, liver or kidney cancer. Here the sequenced sample was CD4+ or CD8+ T cells sorted from blood, taken in a trial of the OX40 agonist ivuxolimab. The V call is TRBV19, the J call TRBJ1-5, with a tentative D call TRBD1 (5 bases). The DNA of the CDR3 is TGTGCCAGTCAAGGGGTTAGTCCCTTGCTGCATCAGCCCCAGCATTTT. This sequence encodes CASQGVSPLLHQPQHF.